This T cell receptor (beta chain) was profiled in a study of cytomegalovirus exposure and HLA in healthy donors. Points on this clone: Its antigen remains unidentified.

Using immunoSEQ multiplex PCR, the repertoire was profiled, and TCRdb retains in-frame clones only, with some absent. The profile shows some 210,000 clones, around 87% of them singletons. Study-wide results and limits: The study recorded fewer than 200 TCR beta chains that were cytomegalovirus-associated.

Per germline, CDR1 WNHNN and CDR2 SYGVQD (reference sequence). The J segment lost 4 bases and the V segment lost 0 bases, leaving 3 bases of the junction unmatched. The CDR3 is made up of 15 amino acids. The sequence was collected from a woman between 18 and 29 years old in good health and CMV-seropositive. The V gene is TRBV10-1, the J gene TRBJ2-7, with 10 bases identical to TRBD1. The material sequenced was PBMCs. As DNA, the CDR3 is TGCGCCAGCAGTGAGTCGGGACAGGGGCGGTACGAGCAGTACTTC. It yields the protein CASSESGQGRYEQYF.